This T cell receptor (beta chain) was captured by sequencing in a study of regulatory T cells in long-lasting Graves disease. Time point noted: newly diagnosed GD, antithyroid drugs for less than 3 months. The TCR library was made from RNA that had been extracted from PBMCs in TRIzol. The CDR3 contains 14 residues. The germline V and J ends were trimmed by 4 bases and 11 bases, with 17 bases remaining between them. The V gene's germline CDR1 is LGHDT and CDR2 YNNKEL (reference sequence). Investigators prepared the TCR beta libraries by applying iRepertoire HTBI primers and Arm-PCR of CDR3 regions. TCRdb independently ran MiXCR on the multiplex PCR reads; one entry per CDR3 protein. The table has 450,000 to 650,000 distinct CDR3 sequences, around 15% seen once. These same records also appear under a second study, on T cells in Graves' hyperthyroidism and ophthalmopathy.

The TCR comes from a woman aged 40-65 years with Graves disease. Specimen: peripheral blood mononuclear cells (PBMCs), collected at new diagnosis, from a patient treated with antithyroid drugs. The gene calls are TRBV3-1 and TRBJ1-4; D unclear. The CDR3 sequence: CASSPTGPLGKLFF. The CDR3 DNA reads as TGTGCCAGCAGCCCGACCGGGCCCCTTGGCAAACTGTTTTTT.